A selection of T cell receptor beta chains follows, all from one sample in a study of yellow fever vaccine responses in identical twins. TCRdb reprocessed the RT-PCR reads via MiXCR and lists one record per CDR3 protein. The sample contains about 13,000 distinct CDR3 sequences, roughly 86% of which appear only once. The sequencing here drew on T cells from blood (PBMCs), unsorted or a sorted subset (not recorded which), taken before or after yellow fever vaccination (not recorded which). These receptors all stem from a woman aged 18-35 years who received the yellow fever vaccine. Both conserved end residues are trimmed from each CDR3. The order of the fields is V gene, CDR3 protein.

>TRBV6-1
ASSLTASAEAF
>TRBV11-3
ASSHPSTYEQY
>TRBV29-1
SVLKGSGGELF
>TRBV12-3/TRBV12-4
ASSFSSYNEQF
>TRBV11-1
ASSLTGEGETQY
>TRBV4-3
ASSQALGSDTQY
>TRBV7-7
ASSFSGSIGELF
>TRBV29-1
SVPSRADTQY
>TRBV29-1
SVGETSGFYEQY
>TRBV19
ASSIDGVDTQY
>TRBV9
ASSVGVDLSYEQY
>TRBV2
ASSPGLSENQPQH
>TRBV29-1
SVAQTDTQY
>TRBV7-2
ASSLVLAPETQY
>TRBV12-3/TRBV12-4
ASSLPGTDTQY
>TRBV6-1
ASLPVPGELF
>TRBV11-2
ASSSPGTYEQY
>TRBV6-5
ASSYSRGAYETQY
>TRBV7-9
ASSLLSDTQY
>TRBV9
ASSVAAQGFEQY
>TRBV28
ASSSVPSSYEQY
>TRBV20-1
SARDVLAGGYEQF